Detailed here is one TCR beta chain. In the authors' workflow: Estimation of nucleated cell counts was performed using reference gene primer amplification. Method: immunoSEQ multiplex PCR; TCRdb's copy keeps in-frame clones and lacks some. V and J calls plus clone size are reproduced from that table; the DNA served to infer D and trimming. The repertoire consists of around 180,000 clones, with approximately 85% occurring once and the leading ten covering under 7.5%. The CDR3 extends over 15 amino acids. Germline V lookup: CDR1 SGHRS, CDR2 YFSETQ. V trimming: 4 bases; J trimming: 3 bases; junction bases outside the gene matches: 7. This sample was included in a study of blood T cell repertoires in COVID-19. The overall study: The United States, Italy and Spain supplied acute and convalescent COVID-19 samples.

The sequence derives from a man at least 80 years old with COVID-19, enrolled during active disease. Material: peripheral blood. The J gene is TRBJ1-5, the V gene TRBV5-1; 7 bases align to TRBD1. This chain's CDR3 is CASSPWDSFNQPQHF. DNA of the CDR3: TGCGCCAGCAGCCCGTGGGACAGTTTCAATCAGCCCCAGCATTTT.